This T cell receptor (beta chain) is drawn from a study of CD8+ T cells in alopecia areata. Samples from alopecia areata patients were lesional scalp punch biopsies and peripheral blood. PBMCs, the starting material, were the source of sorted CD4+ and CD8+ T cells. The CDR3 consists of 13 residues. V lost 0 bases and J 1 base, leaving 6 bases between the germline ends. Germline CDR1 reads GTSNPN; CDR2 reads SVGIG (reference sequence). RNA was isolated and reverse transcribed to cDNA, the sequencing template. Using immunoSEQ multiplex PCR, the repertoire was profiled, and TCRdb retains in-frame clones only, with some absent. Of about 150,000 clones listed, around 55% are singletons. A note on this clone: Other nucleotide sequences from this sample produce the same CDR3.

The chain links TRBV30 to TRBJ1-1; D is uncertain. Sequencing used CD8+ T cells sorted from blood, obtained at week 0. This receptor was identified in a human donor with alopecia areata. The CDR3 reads CAWSVNRNTEAFF. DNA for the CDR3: TGTGCCTGGAGTGTAAATAGGAACACTGAAGCTTTCTTT.